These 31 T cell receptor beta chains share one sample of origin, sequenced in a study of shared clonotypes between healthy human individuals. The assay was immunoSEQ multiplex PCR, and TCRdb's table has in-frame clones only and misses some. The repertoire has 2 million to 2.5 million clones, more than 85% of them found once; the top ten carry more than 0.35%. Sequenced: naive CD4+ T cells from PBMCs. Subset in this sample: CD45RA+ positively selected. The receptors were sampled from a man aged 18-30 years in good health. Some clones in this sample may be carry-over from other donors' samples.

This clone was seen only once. The DNA of the CDR3 is TGTGCCAGCAGCTCAGGACAGGGGAAAGAAAAACTGTTTTTT. Its protein product is CASSSGQGKEKLFF. The V and J genes are TRBV5-4 and TRBJ1-4; 9 bases are a match to TRBD1. This CDR3 spans 14 amino acids. Germline CDR1 is SGHNT and CDR2 is YYREEE (reference sequence). The trim removed 3 bases at V and 8 bases at J, leaving 5 bases unmatched.

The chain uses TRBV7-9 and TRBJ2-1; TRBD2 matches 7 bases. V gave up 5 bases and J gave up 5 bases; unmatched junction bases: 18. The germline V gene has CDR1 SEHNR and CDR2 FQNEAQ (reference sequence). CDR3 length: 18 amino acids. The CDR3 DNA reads TGTGCCAGCAGCAAATCGACTAGCCTGGGCCCACTTAACAATGAGCAGTTCTTC. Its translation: CASSKSTSLGPLNNEQFF. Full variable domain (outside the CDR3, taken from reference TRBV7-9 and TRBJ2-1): DTGVSQNPRHKITKRGQNVTFRCDPISEHNRLYWYRQTLGQGPEFLTYFQNEAQLEKSRLLSDRFSAERPKGSFSTLEIQRTEQGDSAMYLCASSKSTSLGPLNNEQFFGPGTRLTVL.

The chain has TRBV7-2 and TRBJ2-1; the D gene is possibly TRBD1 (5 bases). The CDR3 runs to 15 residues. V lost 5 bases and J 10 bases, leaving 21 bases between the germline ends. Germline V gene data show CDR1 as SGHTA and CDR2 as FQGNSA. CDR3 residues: CASSIPEWGIREQFF. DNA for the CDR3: TGTGCCAGCAGCATACCCGAGTGGGGCATTCGCGAGCAGTTCTTC.

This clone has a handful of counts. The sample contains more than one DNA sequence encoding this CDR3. The CDR3 nucleotides are TGTGCCAGCTCACCAGGAGATCAGCCCCAGCATTTT. Residues: CASSPGDQPQHF. The gene calls are TRBV18 and TRBJ1-5; D is unresolved. The CDR3 is 12 amino acids. The germline V and J ends were trimmed by 2 bases and 5 bases, with 4 bases remaining between them. Germline lookup yields CDR1 KGHSH and CDR2 LQKENI.

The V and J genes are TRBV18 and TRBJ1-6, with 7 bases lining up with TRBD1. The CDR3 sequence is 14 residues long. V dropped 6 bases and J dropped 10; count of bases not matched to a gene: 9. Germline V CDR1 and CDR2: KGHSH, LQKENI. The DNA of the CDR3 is TGTGCCAGCTCGCCGGGACAGTCTATGTCACCCCTCCACTTT. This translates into CASSPGQSMSPLHF.

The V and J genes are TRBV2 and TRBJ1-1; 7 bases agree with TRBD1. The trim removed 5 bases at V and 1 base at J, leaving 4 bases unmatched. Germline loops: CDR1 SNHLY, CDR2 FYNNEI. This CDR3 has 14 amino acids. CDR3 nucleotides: TGTGCCAGCAGTAGACAGGGATCGAACACTGAAGCTTTCTTT. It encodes CASSRQGSNTEAFF.

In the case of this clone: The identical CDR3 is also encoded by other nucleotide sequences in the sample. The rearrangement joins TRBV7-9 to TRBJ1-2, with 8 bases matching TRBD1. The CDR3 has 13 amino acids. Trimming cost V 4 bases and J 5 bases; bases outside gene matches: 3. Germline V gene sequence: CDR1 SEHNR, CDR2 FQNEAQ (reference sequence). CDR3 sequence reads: CASSSGQVYGYTF. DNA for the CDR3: TGTGCCAGCAGCTCGGGACAGGTTTATGGCTACACCTTC.

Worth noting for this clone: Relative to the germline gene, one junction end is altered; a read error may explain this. Written as DNA, the CDR3 is TGTGCCAGCGGAAGCGAGACTAGCGGGACCTTACGCTTC. Residues: CASGSETSGTLRF. The chain has TRBV25-1 and TRBJ2-7; 11 nucleotides align to TRBD2. Germline CDR1 is MGHDK and CDR2 is SYGVNS. This CDR3 region has 13 residues.

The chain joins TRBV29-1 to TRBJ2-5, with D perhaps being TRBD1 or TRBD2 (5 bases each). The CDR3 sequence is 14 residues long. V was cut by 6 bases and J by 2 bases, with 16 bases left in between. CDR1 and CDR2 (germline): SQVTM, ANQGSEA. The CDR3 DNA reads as TGCAGCGTCCGGGGACGGCTTCGTCAAGAGACCCAGTACTTC. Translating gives CSVRGRLRQETQYF. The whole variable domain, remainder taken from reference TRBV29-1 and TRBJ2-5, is SAVISQKPSRDICQRGTSLTIQCQVDSQVTMMFWYRQQPGQSLTLIATANQGSEATYESGFVIDKFPISRPNLTFSTLTVSNMSPEDSSIYLCSVRGRLRQETQYFGPGTRLLVL.

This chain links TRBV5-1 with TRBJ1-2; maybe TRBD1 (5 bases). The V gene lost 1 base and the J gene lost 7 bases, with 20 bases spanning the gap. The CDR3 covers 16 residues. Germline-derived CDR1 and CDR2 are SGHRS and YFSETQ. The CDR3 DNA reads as TGCGCCAGCAGCTTGTCGTCCGGGCAGGGAAGCGGTGGCTACACCTTC. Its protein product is CASSLSSGQGSGGYTF.

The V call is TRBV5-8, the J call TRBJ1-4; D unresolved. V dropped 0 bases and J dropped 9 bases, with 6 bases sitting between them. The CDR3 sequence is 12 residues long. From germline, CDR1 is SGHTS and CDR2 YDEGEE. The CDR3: CASSLESQKLFF. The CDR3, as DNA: TGTGCCAGCAGCTTGGAGTCGCAAAAACTGTTTTTT.

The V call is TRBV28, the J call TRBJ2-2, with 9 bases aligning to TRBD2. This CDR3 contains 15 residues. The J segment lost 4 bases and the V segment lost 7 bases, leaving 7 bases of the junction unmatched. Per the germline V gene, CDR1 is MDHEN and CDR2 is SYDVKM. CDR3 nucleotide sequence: TGTGCCAGCAACGCGGGAGGGCCGGGCACCGGGGAGCTGTTTTTT. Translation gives CASNAGGPGTGELFF.

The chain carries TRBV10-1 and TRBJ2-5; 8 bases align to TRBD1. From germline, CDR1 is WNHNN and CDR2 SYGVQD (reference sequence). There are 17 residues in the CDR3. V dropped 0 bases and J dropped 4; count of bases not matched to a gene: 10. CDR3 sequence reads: CASSESMKAGGRETQYF. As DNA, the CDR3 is TGCGCCAGCAGTGAGTCGATGAAGGCAGGGGGCCGAGAGACCCAGTACTTC.

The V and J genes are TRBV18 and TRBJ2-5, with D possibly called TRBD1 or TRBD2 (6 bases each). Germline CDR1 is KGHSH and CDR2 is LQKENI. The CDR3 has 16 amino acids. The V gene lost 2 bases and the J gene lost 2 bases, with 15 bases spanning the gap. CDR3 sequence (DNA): TGTGCCAGCTCACCAGGGAGGTGGGGGCAGCAAGAGACCCAGTACTTC. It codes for CASSPGRWGQQETQYF.

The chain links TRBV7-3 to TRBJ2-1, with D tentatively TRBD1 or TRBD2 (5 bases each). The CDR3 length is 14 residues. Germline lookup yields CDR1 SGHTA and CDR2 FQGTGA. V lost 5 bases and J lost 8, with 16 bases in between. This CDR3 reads CASSRMSGSDEQFF. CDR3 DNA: TGTGCCAGCAGCCGAATGTCAGGGAGCGATGAGCAGTTCTTC.

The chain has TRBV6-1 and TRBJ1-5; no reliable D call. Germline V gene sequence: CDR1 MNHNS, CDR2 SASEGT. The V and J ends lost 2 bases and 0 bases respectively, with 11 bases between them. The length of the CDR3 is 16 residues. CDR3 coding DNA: TGTGCCAGCAGTGAATGGACTGCCAGTAGCAATCAGCCCCAGCATTTT. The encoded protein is CASSEWTASSNQPQHF.

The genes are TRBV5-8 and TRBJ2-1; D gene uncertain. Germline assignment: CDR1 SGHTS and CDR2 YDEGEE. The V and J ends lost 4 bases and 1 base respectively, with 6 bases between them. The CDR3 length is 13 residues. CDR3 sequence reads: CASSPRSYNEQFF. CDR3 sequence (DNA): TGTGCCAGCAGCCCACGTTCCTACAATGAGCAGTTCTTC.

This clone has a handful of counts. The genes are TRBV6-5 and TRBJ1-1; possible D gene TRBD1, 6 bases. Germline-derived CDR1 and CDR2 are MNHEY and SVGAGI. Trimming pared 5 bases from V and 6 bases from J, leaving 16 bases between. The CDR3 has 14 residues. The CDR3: CASSKGGAMAEAFF. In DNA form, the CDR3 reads TGTGCCAGCAGTAAGGGGGGCGCGATGGCTGAAGCTTTCTTT.

Here the CDR3 DNA reads TGTGCCAGCAGCACCGCCTTTGGGGGGGGCCCTCTAAATCAGCCCCAGCATTTT. Translating it yields CASSTAFGGGPLNQPQHF. The rearrangement uses TRBV2 and TRBJ1-5, with D tentatively TRBD1 (6 bases). CDR3 length: 18 residues. Trimming stripped 6 bases from V and 4 bases from J, with 25 bases between. Per the germline V gene, CDR1 is SNHLY and CDR2 is FYNNEI.

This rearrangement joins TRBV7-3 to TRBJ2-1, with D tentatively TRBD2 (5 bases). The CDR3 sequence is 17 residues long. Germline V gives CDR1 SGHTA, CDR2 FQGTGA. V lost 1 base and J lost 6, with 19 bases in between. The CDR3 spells CASSLMAQPTAANEQFF. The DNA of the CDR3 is TGTGCCAGCAGCTTAATGGCCCAGCCTACAGCGGCCAATGAGCAGTTCTTC.

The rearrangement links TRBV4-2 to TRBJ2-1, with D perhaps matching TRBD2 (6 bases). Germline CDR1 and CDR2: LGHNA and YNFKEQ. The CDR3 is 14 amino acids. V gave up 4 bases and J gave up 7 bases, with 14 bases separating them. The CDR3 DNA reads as TGTGCCAGCAGCCCGGGACTTTCGATTAATGAGCAGTTCTTC. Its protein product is CASSPGLSINEQFF.

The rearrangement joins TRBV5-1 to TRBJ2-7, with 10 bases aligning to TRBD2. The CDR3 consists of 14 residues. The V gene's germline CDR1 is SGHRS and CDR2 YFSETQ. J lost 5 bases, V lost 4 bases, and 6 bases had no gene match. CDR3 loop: CASSRSGRNDEQYF. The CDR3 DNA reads TGCGCCAGCAGCCGTAGCGGGAGGAACGACGAGCAGTACTTC.

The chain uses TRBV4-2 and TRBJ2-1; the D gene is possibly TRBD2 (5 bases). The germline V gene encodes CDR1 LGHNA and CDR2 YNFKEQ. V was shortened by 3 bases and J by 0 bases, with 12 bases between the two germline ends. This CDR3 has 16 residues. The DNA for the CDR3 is TGTGCCAGCAGCCACGGTGGGAGCAGCTCCTACAATGAGCAGTTCTTC. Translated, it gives CASSHGGSSSYNEQFF.

Here the CDR3 reads CAIRGTGGDTYEQYF. The CDR3 DNA reads TGTGCCATCAGGGGGACAGGGGGTGATACCTACGAGCAGTACTTC. The chain links TRBV10-3 to TRBJ2-7, with 11 bases matching TRBD1. CDR3 length equals 15 residues. Germline assignment: CDR1 ENHRY and CDR2 SYGVKD. Germline trimming cut 6 bases from V and 2 bases from J; bases unmatched to any gene: 6.

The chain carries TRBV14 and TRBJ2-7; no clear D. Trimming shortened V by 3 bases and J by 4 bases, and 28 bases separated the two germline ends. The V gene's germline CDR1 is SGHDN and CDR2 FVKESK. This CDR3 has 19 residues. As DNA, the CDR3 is TGTGCCAGCAGCCACCTCGGTGGTAGCAGCCCCCAAACGTTATACGAGCAGTACTTC. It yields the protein CASSHLGGSSPQTLYEQYF.

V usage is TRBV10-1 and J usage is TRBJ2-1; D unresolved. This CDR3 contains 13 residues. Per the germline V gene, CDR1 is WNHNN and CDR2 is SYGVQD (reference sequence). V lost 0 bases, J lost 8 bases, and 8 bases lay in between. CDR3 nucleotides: TGCGCCAGCAGTGAGTCGGAGAGCTATGAGCAGTTCTTC. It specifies CASSESESYEQFF.

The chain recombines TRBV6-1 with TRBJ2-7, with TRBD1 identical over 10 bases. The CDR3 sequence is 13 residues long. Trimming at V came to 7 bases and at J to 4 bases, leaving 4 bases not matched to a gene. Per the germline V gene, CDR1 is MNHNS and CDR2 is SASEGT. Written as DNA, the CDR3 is TGTGCCAGCATTCGACAGGGGGCTTACGAGCAGTACTTC. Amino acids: CASIRQGAYEQYF.

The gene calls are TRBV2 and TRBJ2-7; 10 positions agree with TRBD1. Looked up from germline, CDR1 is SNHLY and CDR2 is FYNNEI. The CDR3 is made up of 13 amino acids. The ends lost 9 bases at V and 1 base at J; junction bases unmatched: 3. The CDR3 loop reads CASRDRGSYEQYF. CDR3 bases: TGTGCCAGTCGGGACAGGGGTTCCTACGAGCAGTACTTC. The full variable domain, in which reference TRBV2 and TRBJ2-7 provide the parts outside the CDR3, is EPEVTQTPSHQVTQMGQEVILRCVPISNHLYFYWYRQILGQKVEFLVSFYNNEISEKSEIFDDQFSVERPDGSNFTLKIRSTKLEDSAMYFCASRDRGSYEQYFGPGTRLTVT.

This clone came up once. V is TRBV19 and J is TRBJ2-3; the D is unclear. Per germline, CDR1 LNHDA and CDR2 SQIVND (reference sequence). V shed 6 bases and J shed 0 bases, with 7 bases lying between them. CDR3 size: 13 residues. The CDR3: CASRMTSTDTQYF. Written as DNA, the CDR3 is TGTGCCAGTAGGATGACAAGCACAGATACGCAGTATTTT.

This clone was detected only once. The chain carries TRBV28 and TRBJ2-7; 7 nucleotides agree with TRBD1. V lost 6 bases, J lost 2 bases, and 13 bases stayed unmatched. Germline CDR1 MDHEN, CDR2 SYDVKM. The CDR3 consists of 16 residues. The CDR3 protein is CASRRPTGPVPYEQYF. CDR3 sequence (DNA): TGTGCCAGCAGGCGGCCGACAGGGCCTGTCCCCTACGAGCAGTACTTC.

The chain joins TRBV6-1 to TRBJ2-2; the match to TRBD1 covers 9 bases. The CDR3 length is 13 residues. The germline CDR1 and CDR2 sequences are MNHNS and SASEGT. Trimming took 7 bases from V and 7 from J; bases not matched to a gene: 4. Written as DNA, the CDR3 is TGTGCCAGCACCGGACAGGGGATCGGGGAGCTGTTTTTT. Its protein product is CASTGQGIGELFF.